These T cell receptor beta chains were read from a single sample in a study of blood T cell repertoires in COVID-19. The data were produced by immunoSEQ multiplex PCR, yet TCRdb's version contains in-frame clones alone and is incomplete. The profile shows roughly 70,000 clones, about 90% of them singletons. Sequencing input: peripheral blood. The receptors originated from a woman aged 80 or older with active COVID-19. CDR3s include the opening cysteine and the closing phenylalanine or tryptophan. Fields, in order: J gene, D gene, V gene, CDR3 DNA, CDR3 protein. The D gene is left open where the match is weak.

J: TRBJ1-5
D: TRBD1
V: TRBV28
DNA: TGTGCCAGCAGTCCCGGGACAGGGACTAATCAGCCCCAGCATTTT
CDR3: CASSPGTGTNQPQHF

J: TRBJ2-7
D: NA
V: TRBV7-9
DNA: TGTGCCAGCAGCCCCTATGGCGGGGCATCCTACGAGCAGTACTTC
CDR3: CASSPYGGASYEQYF

J: TRBJ2-2
D: TRBD1
V: TRBV6-6
DNA: TGTGCCAGCAGTTACCCTAACAGGGGGCGCGACGGGGAGCTGTTTTTT
CDR3: CASSYPNRGRDGELFF

J: TRBJ2-1
D: TRBD2
V: TRBV6-2/TRBV6-3
DNA: TGTGCCAGCAGTTATAAGACGGGGGGTTCCTACAATGAGCAGTTCTTC
CDR3: CASSYKTGGSYNEQFF

J: TRBJ2-5
D: NA
V: TRBV10-3
DNA: TGTGCCATCACCTCCTCGCCCGGTGAGACCCAGTACTTC
CDR3: CAITSSPGETQYF

J: TRBJ2-7
D: NA
V: TRBV5-4
DNA: TGTGCCAGCAGCTTGGGGGCGGGACAGCAGTACTTC
CDR3: CASSLGAGQQYF

J: TRBJ1-2
D: TRBD1
V: TRBV28
DNA: TGTGCCAGCAGTGCCCAAGGGACAGCCGTTAACTATGGCTACACCTTC
CDR3: CASSAQGTAVNYGYTF

J: TRBJ1-1
D: NA
V: TRBV5-6
DNA: TGTGCCAGCAGCTCCGGGCCGGGACTTCAAAACACTGAAGCTTTCTTT
CDR3: CASSSGPGLQNTEAFF

J: TRBJ2-1
D: TRBD2
V: TRBV5-3
DNA: TGTGCCAGAAGCTTGGGGGGGACTAGCGGAATAAGCTCCTACAATGAGCAGTTCTTC
CDR3: CARSLGGTSGISSYNEQFF

J: TRBJ2-7
D: NA
V: TRBV11-2
DNA: TGTGCCAGCAGCTTATACTACGAGCAGTACTTC
CDR3: CASSLYYEQYF

J: TRBJ1-6
D: NA
V: TRBV7-2
DNA: TGTGCCAGCAGCTCCCCCAGGGAAGCCTACACCCTCCACTTT
CDR3: CASSSPREAYTLHF

J: TRBJ1-5
D: NA
V: TRBV9
DNA: TGTGCCAGCAGTCCGGACAGTAGCAATCAGCCCCAGCATTTT
CDR3: CASSPDSSNQPQHF

J: TRBJ1-4
D: NA
V: TRBV5-4
DNA: TGTGCCAGCAGCCGCCTCGGGAGTAGTAATGAAAAACTGTTTTTT
CDR3: CASSRLGSSNEKLFF

J: TRBJ2-7
D: NA
V: TRBV3-1/TRBV3-2
DNA: TGTGCCAGCAGCTTTCACTACGAGCAGTACTTC
CDR3: CASSFHYEQYF

J: TRBJ2-7
D: NA
V: TRBV5-4
DNA: TGTGCCAGCAGCTTGGACGAACTAAACGAGCAGTACTTC
CDR3: CASSLDELNEQYF

J: TRBJ1-2
D: NA
V: TRBV6-1
DNA: TGTGCCAGCAGTGACAGACAATATGGCTACACCTTC
CDR3: CASSDRQYGYTF